A selection of T cell receptor beta chains follows, all from one sample in a study of identical twins. TCRdb used MiXCR to reprocess the 5' RACE reads, holding one entry per CDR3 protein. This sample has about 240,000 distinct CDR3 sequences, with about 10% found just once. The sequenced sample consisted of memory T cells sorted from blood. Every receptor here comes from a man aged 45 to 65 in good health. Each CDR3 is given with its conserved first and last residue. The order of the fields is D gene, J gene, clone size, V gene, CDR3 protein, CDR3 DNA. D genes are given only for firm matches. Clone size appears in some rows only: once, few, many, or a class for an expanded clone.

TRBD1 TRBJ2-7 many TRBV11-2 CASSLGTGQLEQYF TGTGCCAGCAGCTTAGGGACAGGCCAGCTCGAGCAGTACTTC
TRBD1 TRBJ1-3 . TRBV5-6 CASSGTGAGNTIYF TGTGCCAGCAGCGGGACAGGGGCTGGAAACACCATATATTTT
. TRBJ2-2 many TRBV7-3 CASAREGNTGELFF TGTGCCAGCGCGCGAGAGGGGAACACCGGGGAGCTGTTTTTT
TRBD1 TRBJ1-4 few TRBV7-2 CASSLWGQGATNEKLFF TGTGCCAGCAGCTTATGGGGACAGGGGGCAACTAATGAAAAACTGTTTTTT
TRBD2 TRBJ2-5 . TRBV15 CATSRDRTSGRAGEQYF TGTGCCACCAGCAGAGACCGGACTAGCGGGAGGGCCGGGGAGCAGTACTTC
TRBD2 TRBJ2-1 few TRBV14 CASSQVAGGPLF TGTGCCAGCAGCCAGGTAGCGGGAGGGCCACTCTTC
TRBD1 TRBJ1-2 . TRBV7-2 CASSTSTTGGWGYTF TGTGCCAGCAGCACCTCCACTACAGGGGGCTGGGGCTACACCTTC
. TRBJ1-1 many TRBV6-1 CASSAGPRTEAFF TGTGCCAGCAGCGCCGGGCCGAGAACTGAAGCTTTCTTT
. TRBJ2-1 many TRBV20-1 CSARSPRTPQYNEQFF TGCAGTGCTAGGTCGCCGCGGACCCCCCAGTACAATGAGCAGTTCTTC
. TRBJ2-3 many TRBV7-2 CASSPYRTLGDTQYF TGTGCCAGCAGCCCCTACCGGACTCTGGGAGATACGCAGTATTTT
. TRBJ1-2 . TRBV10-3 CAISESGSYGYTF TGTGCCATCAGTGAGTCGGGCAGCTATGGCTACACCTTC
. TRBJ2-7 few TRBV5-1 CASSRGGEPTYEQYF TGCGCCAGCAGCAGAGGGGGGGAGCCAACCTACGAGCAGTACTTC
. TRBJ1-4 few TRBV20-1 CSARPGGGSNEKLFF TGCAGTGCTAGACCGGGGGGAGGGTCTAATGAAAAACTGTTTTTT
TRBD2 TRBJ2-7 many TRBV28 CASSLSPGTSGRARFYEQYF TGTGCCAGCAGTTTATCCCCGGGGACTAGCGGGAGGGCCCGTTTTTACGAGCAGTACTTC
TRBD1 TRBJ2-3 . TRBV5-5 CASSGGQGADTQYF TGTGCCAGCAGCGGGGGACAGGGAGCGGATACGCAGTATTTT
. TRBJ2-7 many TRBV20-1 CSASRPQGSSYEQYF TGCAGTGCTAGTCGCCCTCAGGGGAGCTCCTACGAGCAGTACTTC
. TRBJ2-6 . TRBV28 CASSLAQAYSGANVLTF .
. TRBJ2-3 . TRBV30 CAWSVLGGTQYF TGTGCCTGGAGTGTACTCGGGGGTACGCAGTATTTT
TRBD2 TRBJ2-2 many TRBV5-1 CASSPNVLTSATGELFF TGCGCCAGCAGCCCTAACGTTTTGACTAGCGCTACCGGGGAGCTGTTTTTT
TRBD1 TRBJ2-5 many TRBV15 CATSRDRDSQETQYF TGTGCCACCAGCAGAGATCGGGACAGCCAAGAGACCCAGTACTTC
. TRBJ1-2 . TRBV5-5 CASSIHGLYGYTF TGTGCCAGCAGCATTCACGGACTCTATGGCTACACCTTC
TRBD2 TRBJ2-3 . TRBV7-2 CASSRTSGGHTDTQYF TGTGCCAGCAGTCGGACTAGCGGGGGGCACACAGATACGCAGTATTTT
TRBD2 TRBJ2-2 . TRBV4-3 CASSQESPSGSFAGELFF TGCGCCAGCAGCCAAGAGAGTCCGAGCGGGAGCTTCGCCGGGGAGCTGTTTTTT
. TRBJ2-1 . TRBV13 CASSLGGRGYNEQFF TGTGCCAGCAGCTTAGGAGGAAGGGGCTACAATGAGCAGTTCTTC
TRBD1 TRBJ2-6 . TRBV10-3 CAISDPSVWQGASGANVLTF TGTGCCATCAGTGACCCAAGCGTCTGGCAGGGGGCGAGTGGGGCCAACGTCCTGACTTTC
. TRBJ1-2 many TRBV6-2/TRBV6-3 CASSYQDTYGYTF TGTGCCAGCAGTTACCAGGACACCTATGGCTACACCTTC
. TRBJ1-1 many TRBV2 CASSEVRRSNTEAFF TGTGCCAGCAGTGAAGTCAGACGTTCGAACACTGAAGCTTTCTTT
. TRBJ2-7 many TRBV14 CASSHHSGPDSYEQYF TGTGCCAGCAGCCACCACTCGGGACCAGACTCCTACGAGCAGTACTTC
TRBD1 TRBJ2-3 many TRBV7-2 CASSLRQGGTDTQYF TGTGCCAGCAGCTTAAGACAGGGTGGCACAGATACGCAGTATTTT
TRBD2 TRBJ2-3 few TRBV2 CASRGTSGSPDTQYF TGTGCCAGCAGGGGGACTAGCGGGAGCCCAGATACGCAGTATTTT
. TRBJ2-7 . TRBV27 CASSLAPPGSSYEQYF TGTGCCAGCAGTTTAGCCCCTCCCGGCAGCTCCTACGAGCAGTACTTC
. TRBJ2-7 many TRBV3-1 CASSQSRGASYEQYF TGTGCCAGCAGCCAGAGTCGGGGCGCTTCCTACGAGCAGTACTTC
. TRBJ1-1 many TRBV20-1 CSYRENTEAFF TGCAGTTACAGGGAGAACACTGAAGCTTTCTTT
. TRBJ2-7 few TRBV12-3/TRBV12-4 CASSPSVRQASYEQYF TGTGCCAGCAGCCCCTCAGTAAGACAGGCCTCCTACGAGCAGTACTTC
TRBD1 TRBJ2-7 . TRBV5-5 CASSWGQGAGGIYEQYF TGTGCCAGCAGCTGGGGACAGGGGGCCGGAGGGATTTACGAGCAGTACTTC
. TRBJ1-5 few TRBV12-3/TRBV12-4 CASSPGDSGNQPQHF TGTGCCAGCAGTCCGGGGGACTCAGGCAATCAGCCCCAGCATTTT
. TRBJ1-6 . TRBV20-1 CSARDGNSPLHF TGCAGTGCGAGGGACGGGAATTCACCCCTCCACTTT
TRBD1 TRBJ1-1 . TRBV11-2 CASSLGRTGPNTEAFF TGTGCCAGCAGCTTAGGGCGGACAGGCCCGAACACTGAAGCTTTCTTT
. TRBJ2-1 many TRBV12-3/TRBV12-4 CASSQGNEQFF TGCGCCAGCAGCCAAGGTAATGAGCAGTTCTTC
TRBD1 TRBJ2-5 many TRBV7-9 CASSSRTGMAETQYF TGTGCCAGCAGCTCGCGGACAGGGATGGCAGAGACCCAGTACTTC
TRBD2 TRBJ2-7 . TRBV10-3 CATNTARGAYEQYF TGTGCCACAAATACGGCGCGGGGGGCCTACGAGCAGTACTTC
. TRBJ2-3 many TRBV10-3 CAISLNYDTQYF TGTGCCATCAGTTTGAACTATGATACGCAGTATTTT
TRBD2 TRBJ2-5 many TRBV20-1 CSASSLAGGPWETQYF TGCAGTGCTAGCTCCCTAGCGGGAGGGCCTTGGGAGACCCAGTACTTC
. TRBJ1-1 many TRBV3-1 CASSQVNGRAFF TGTGCCAGCAGCCAAGTGAACGGTCGGGCTTTCTTT
TRBD2 TRBJ2-2 few TRBV7-2 CASSPPGLAGGTGELFF TGTGCCAGCAGCCCCCCGGGACTAGCGGGAGGGACCGGGGAGCTGTTTTTT
. TRBJ1-1 many TRBV20-1 CSAPGDFVEAFF TGCAGTGCCCCGGGGGATTTTGTTGAAGCTTTCTTT
TRBD1 TRBJ2-5 few TRBV7-2 CASSFRDRGTETQYF TGTGCCAGCAGCTTCCGGGACAGGGGTACGGAGACCCAGTACTTC
TRBD1 TRBJ1-5 few TRBV20-1 CSATDRRYSNQPQHF TGCAGTGCAACGGACAGGAGGTATAGCAATCAGCCCCAGCATTTT
TRBD2 TRBJ2-3 many TRBV5-1 CASSLAAASGGDTQYF TGCGCCAGCAGCTTGGCCGCGGCTAGCGGGGGGGATACGCAGTATTTT